Below, one TCR beta chain is given with its context. No patient received treatment before thyroid surgery. With MiXCR, TCRdb reprocessed the PCR reads. In the table there are roughly 15,000 clones, approximately 20% of which are singletons. The source of the sample is a study of metastatic and nonmetastatic thyroid tumors. Trimming cost V 2 bases and J 9 bases; bases outside gene matches: 6. Germline CDR1 is SGHTA and CDR2 is FQGNSA. This CDR3 region has 14 residues. The TCR originated in a female donor with papillary thyroid cancer or a benign thyroid nodule (not recorded which). Some clones in this sample may be carry-over from other donors' samples. Sequences were obtained from adjacent normal tissue. V is TRBV7-2 and J is TRBJ2-1, with TRBD2 matching over 8 bases. CDR3 in DNA: TGTGCCAGCAGCTTAAAGCGGGAGTATGGTGAGCAGTTCTTC. As protein: CASSLKREYGEQFF.